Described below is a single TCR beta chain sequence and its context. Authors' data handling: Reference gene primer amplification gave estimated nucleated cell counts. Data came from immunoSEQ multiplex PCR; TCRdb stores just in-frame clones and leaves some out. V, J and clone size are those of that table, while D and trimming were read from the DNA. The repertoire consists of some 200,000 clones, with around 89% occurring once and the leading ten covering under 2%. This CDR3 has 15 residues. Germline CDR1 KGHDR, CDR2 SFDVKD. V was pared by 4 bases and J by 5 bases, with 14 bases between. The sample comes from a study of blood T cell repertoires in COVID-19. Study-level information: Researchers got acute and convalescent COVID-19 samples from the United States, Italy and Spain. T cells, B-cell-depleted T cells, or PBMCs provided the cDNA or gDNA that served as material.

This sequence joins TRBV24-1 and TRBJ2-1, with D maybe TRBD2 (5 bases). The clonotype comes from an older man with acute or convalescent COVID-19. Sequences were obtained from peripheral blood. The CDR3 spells CATSDPRGLDNEQFF. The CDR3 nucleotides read TGTGCCACCAGTGACCCCCGGGGATTAGACAATGAGCAGTTCTTC.